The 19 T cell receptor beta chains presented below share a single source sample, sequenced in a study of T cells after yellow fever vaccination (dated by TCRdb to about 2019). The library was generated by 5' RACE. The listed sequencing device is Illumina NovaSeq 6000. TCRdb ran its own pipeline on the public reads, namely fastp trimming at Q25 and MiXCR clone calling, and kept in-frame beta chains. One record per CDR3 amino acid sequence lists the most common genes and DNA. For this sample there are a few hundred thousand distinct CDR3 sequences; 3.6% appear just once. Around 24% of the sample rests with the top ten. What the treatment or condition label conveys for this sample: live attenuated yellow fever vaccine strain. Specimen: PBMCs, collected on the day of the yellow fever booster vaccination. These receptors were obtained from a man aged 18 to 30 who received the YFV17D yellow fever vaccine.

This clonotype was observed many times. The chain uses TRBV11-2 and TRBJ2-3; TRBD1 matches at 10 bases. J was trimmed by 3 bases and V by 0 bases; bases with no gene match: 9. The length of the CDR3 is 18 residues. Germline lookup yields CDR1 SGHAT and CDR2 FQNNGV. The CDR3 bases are TGTGCCAGCAGCTTAGATACTTGGGGACAGGGGAAGACAGATACGCAGTATTTT. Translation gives CASSLDTWGQGKTDTQYF.

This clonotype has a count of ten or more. The CDR3 DNA follows: TGTGCCAGCTCACCACCGGGACAGGGTTTATTGGAGCAGTTCTTC. Translating gives CASSPPGQGLLEQFF. The chain carries TRBV18 and TRBJ2-1; 9 bases agree with TRBD1. The V and J ends lost 0 bases and 10 bases, in that order; junction bases with no gene match: 7. CDR3 size: 15 residues. CDR1 and CDR2 (germline): KGHSH, LQKENI.

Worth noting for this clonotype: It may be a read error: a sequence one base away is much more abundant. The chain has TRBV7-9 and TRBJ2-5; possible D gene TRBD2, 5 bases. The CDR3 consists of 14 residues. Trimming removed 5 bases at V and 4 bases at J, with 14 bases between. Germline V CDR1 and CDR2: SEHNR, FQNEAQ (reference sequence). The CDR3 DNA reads TGTGCCAGCAGCACAACGGGGTACCTAGAGACCCAGTACTTC. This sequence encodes CASSTTGYLETQYF.

The CDR3 spells CAISPGPLRSYNSPLHF. CDR3 coding DNA: TGTGCCATCAGTCCTGGACCTTTAAGATCCTATAATTCACCCCTCCACTTT. The chain couples TRBV10-3 to TRBJ1-6; no definite D call. Looked up from germline, CDR1 is ENHRY and CDR2 is SYGVKD. The CDR3 contains 17 residues. V lost 5 bases and J lost 1, with 15 bases in between.

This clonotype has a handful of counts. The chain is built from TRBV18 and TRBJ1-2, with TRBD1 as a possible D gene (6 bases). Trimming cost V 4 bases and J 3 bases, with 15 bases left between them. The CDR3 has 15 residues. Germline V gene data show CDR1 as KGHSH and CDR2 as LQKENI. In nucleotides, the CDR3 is TGTGCCAGCTCACTAGAGACGAGGACAGACTATGGCTACACCTTC. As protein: CASSLETRTDYGYTF.

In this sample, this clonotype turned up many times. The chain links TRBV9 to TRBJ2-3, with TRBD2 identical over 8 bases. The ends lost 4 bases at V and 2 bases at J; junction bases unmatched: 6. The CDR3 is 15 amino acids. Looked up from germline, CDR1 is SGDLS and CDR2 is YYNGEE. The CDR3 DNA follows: TGTGCCAGCAGCCCAACAGCGGGAGTCACAGATACGCAGTATTTT. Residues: CASSPTAGVTDTQYF.

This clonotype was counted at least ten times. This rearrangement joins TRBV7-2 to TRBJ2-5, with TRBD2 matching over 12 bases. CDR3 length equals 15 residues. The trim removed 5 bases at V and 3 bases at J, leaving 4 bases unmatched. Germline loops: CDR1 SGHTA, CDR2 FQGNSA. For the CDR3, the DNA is TGTGCCAGCAGCGCCACTAGCGGGGGGAAAGAGACCCAGTACTTC. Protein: CASSATSGGKETQYF.

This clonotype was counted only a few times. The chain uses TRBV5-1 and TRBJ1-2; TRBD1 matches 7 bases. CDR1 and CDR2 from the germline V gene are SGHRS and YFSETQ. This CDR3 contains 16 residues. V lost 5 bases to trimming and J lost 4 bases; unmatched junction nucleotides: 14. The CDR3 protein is CASSSNTGALFYGYTF. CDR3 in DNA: TGCGCCAGCAGTTCGAATACAGGGGCATTATTCTATGGCTACACCTTC. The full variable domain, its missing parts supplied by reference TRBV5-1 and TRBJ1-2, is KAGVTQTPRYLIKTRGQQVTLSCSPISGHRSVSWYQQTPGQGLQFLFEYFSETQRNKGNFPGRFSGRQFSNSRSEMNVSTLELGDSALYLCASSSNTGALFYGYTFGSGTRLTVV.

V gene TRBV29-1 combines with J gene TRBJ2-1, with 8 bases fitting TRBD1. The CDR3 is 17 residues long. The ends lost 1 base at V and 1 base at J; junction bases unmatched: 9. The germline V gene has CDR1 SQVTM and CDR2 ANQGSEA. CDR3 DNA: TGCAGCGTTGAAGCTATAATTGGACAGGGATCCTACAATGAGCAGTTCTTC. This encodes CSVEAIIGQGSYNEQFF.

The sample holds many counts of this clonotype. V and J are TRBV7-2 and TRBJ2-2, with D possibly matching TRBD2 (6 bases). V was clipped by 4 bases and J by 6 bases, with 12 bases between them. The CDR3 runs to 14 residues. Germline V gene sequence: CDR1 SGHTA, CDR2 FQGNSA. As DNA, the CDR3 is TGTGCCAGCAGCTCCCGGGGGTCGGCCGGGGAGCTGTTTTTT. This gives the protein CASSSRGSAGELFF.

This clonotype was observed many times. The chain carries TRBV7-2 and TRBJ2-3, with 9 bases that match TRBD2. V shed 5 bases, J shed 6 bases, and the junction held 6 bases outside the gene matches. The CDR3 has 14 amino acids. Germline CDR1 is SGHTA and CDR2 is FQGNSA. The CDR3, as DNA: TGTGCCAGCAGCACCCGGACTAGCGTCGATACGCAGTATTTT. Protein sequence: CASSTRTSVDTQYF.

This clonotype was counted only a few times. This chain's CDR3 is CSARAGNEQYV. CDR3 coding DNA: TGCAGTGCTAGAGCTGGAAACGAGCAGTACGTC. The rearrangement links TRBV20-1 to TRBJ2-7, with unresolved D. CDR3 length: 11 amino acids. Per the germline V gene, CDR1 is DFQATT and CDR2 is SNEGSKA (reference sequence). The V end lost 1 base, the J end lost 5 bases, and 6 bases lay between the germline ends.

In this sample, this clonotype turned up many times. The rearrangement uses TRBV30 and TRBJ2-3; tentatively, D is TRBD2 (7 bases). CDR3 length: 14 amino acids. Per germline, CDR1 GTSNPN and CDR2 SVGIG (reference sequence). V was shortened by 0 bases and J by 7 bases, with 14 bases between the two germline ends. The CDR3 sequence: CAWSVPGGAHTQYF. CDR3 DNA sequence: TGTGCCTGGAGTGTACCTGGGGGGGCACATACGCAGTATTTT.

DNA for the CDR3: TGTGCCAGCAGTGAGGCAGGGTTGACTGAAGCTTTCTTT. Translated: CASSEAGLTEAFF. This rearrangement joins TRBV2 to TRBJ1-1, with D perhaps matching TRBD1 (5 bases). This CDR3 has 13 residues. V lost 3 bases and J 5 bases, leaving 10 bases between the germline ends. Looked up from germline, CDR1 is SNHLY and CDR2 is FYNNEI.

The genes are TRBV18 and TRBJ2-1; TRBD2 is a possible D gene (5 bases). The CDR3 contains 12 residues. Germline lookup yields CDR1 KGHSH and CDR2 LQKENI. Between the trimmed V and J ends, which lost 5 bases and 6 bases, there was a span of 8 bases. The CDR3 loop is CASSEGRNEQFF. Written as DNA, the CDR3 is TGTGCCAGCTCAGAGGGCCGCAATGAGCAGTTCTTC.

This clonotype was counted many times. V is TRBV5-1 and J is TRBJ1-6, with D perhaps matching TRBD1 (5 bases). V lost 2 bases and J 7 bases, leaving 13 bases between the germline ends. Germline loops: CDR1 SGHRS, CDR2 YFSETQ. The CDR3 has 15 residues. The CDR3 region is CASSFSDTYNSPLHF. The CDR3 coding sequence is TGCGCCAGCAGCTTTTCGGACACTTACAATTCACCCCTCCACTTT.

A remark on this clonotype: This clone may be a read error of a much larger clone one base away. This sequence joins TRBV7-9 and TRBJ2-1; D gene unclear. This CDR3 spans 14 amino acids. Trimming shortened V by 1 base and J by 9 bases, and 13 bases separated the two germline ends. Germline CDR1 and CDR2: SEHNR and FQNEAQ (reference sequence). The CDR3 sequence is CASSLVQPVAEQFF. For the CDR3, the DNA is TGTGCCAGCAGCTTAGTTCAACCGGTGGCTGAGCAGTTCTTC.

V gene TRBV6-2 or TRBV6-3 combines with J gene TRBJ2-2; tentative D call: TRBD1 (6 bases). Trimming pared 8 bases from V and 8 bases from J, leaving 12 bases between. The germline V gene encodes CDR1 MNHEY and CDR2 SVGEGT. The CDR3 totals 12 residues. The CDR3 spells CASGNREGELFF. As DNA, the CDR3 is TGTGCCAGCGGGAACAGGGAAGGGGAGCTGTTTTTT.

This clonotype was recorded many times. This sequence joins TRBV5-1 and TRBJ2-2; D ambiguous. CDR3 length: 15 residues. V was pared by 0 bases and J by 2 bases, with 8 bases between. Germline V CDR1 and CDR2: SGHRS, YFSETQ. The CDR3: CASSLGASNTGELFF. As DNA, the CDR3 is TGCGCCAGCAGCTTGGGTGCGAGTAACACCGGGGAGCTGTTTTTT.